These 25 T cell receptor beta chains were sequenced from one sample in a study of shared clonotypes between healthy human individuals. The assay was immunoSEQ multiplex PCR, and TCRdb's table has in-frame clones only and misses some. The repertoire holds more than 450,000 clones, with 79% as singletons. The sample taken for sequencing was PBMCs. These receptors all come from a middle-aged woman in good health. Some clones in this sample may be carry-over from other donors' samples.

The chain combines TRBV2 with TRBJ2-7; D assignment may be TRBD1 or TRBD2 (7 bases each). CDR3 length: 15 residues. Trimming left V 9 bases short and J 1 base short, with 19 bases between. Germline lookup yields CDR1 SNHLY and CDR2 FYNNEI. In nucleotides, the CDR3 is TGTGCCAGTCAAGCGGGAACCAGGGGGTCCTACGAGCAGTACTTC. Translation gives CASQAGTRGSYEQYF. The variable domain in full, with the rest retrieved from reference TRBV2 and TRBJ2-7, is EPEVTQTPSHQVTQMGQEVILRCVPISNHLYFYWYRQILGQKVEFLVSFYNNEISEKSEIFDDQFSVERPDGSNFTLKIRSTKLEDSAMYFCASQAGTRGSYEQYFGPGTRLTVT.

The CDR3 protein is CASGGGSYEQYF. For the CDR3, the DNA is TGTGCCAGTGGGGGGGGCTCCTACGAGCAGTACTTC. V usage is TRBV28 and J usage is TRBJ2-7; TRBD2 aligns across 7 bases. CDR3 size: 12 residues. With 9 bases clipped from V and 0 bases from J, the junction kept 2 bases outside the gene matches. CDR1 is MDHEN and CDR2 is SYDVKM in the germline V gene. The full variable domain, rest sourced from reference TRBV28 and TRBJ2-7, is DVKVTQSSRYLVKRTGEKVFLECVQDMDHENMFWYRQDPGLGLRLIYFSYDVKMKEKGDIPEGYSVSREKKERFSLILESASTNQTSMYLCASGGGSYEQYFGPGTRLTVT.

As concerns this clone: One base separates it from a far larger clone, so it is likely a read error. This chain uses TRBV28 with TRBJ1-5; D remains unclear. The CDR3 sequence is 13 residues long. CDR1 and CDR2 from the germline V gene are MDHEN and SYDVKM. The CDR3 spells CASSWDSNRPQHF. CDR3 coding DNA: TGTGCCAGCAGTTGGGATAGCAATCGGCCCCAGCATTTT.

The CDR3 is CASSLGVLAGEDEQFF. DNA for the CDR3: TGCGCCAGCAGCTTGGGAGTACTAGCGGGAGAGGATGAGCAGTTCTTC. The chain joins TRBV5-1 to TRBJ2-1, with 11 bases matching TRBD2. Germline V gene data show CDR1 as SGHRS and CDR2 as YFSETQ. The ends lost 0 bases at V and 8 bases at J; junction bases unmatched: 7. CDR3 length: 16 amino acids.

CDR3 DNA: TGTGCCAGCACCCACCTCACCCGGGGCTATGGCTACACCTTC. Translation: CASTHLTRGYGYTF. The rearrangement links TRBV6-1 to TRBJ1-2; D is unresolved. The CDR3 runs to 14 residues. Trimming pared 7 bases from V and 4 bases from J, leaving 16 bases between. CDR1 and CDR2 from the germline V gene are MNHNS and SASEGT.

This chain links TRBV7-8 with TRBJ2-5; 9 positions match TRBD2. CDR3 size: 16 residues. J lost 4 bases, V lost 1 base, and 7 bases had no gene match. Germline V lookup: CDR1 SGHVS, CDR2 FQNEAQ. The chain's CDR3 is CASSLVSGTSPETQYF. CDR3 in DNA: TGTGCCAGCAGCTTAGTATCCGGGACTAGCCCAGAGACCCAGTACTTC.

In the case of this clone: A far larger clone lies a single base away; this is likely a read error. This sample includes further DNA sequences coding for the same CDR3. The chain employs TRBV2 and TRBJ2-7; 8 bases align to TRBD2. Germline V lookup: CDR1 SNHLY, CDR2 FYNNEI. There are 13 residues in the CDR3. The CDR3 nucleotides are TGTGCCAGCAGTGCGGGAGGGGCCTATGAGCAGTACTTC. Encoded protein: CASSAGGAYEQYF. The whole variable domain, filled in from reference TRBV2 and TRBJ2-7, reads EPEVTQTPSHQVTQMGQEVILRCVPISNHLYFYWYRQILGQKVEFLVSFYNNEISEKSEIFDDQFSVERPDGSNFTLKIRSTKLEDSAMYFCASSAGGAYEQYFGPGTRLTVT.

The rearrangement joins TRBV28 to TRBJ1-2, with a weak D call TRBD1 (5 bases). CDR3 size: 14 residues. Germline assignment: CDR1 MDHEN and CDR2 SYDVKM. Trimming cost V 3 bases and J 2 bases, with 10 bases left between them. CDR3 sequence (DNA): TGTGCCAGCAGTTTGCCCGGGACCAACTATGGCTACACCTTC. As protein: CASSLPGTNYGYTF.

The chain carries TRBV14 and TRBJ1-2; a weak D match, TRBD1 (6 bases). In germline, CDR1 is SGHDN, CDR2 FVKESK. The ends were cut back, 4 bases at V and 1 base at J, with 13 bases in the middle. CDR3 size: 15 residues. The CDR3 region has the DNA TGTGCCAGCAGCCCACCGGACAGATTTAACTATGGCTACACCTTC. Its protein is CASSPPDRFNYGYTF. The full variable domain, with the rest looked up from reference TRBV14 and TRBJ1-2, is EAGVTQFPSHSVIEKGQTVTLRCDPISGHDNLYWYRRVMGKEIKFLLHFVKESKQDESGMPNNRFLAERTGGTYSTLKVQPAELEDSGVYFCASSPPDRFNYGYTFGSGTRLTVV.

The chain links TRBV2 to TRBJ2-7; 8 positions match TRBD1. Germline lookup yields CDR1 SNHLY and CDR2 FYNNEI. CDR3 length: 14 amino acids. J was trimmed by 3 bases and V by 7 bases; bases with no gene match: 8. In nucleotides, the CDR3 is TGTGCCAGCACCGGAGGGGGACAGGACTACGAGCAGTACTTC. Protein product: CASTGGGQDYEQYF.

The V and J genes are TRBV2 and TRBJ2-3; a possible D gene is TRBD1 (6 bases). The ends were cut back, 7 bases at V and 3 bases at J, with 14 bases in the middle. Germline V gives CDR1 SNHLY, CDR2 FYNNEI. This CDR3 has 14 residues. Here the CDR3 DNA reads TGTGCCAGCAACAGGGTGGGAGTTACAGATACGCAGTATTTT. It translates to CASNRVGVTDTQYF.

The CDR3 DNA reads TGCGCCAGCAGCCAATTCGGGGGACAGGGGGCGGAGATGGAGACCCAGTACTTC. It codes for CASSQFGGQGAEMETQYF. The rearrangement joins TRBV4-1 to TRBJ2-5; 12 bases fit TRBD1. Germline assignment: CDR1 MGHRA and CDR2 YSYEKL. This CDR3 contains 18 residues. V shed 2 bases, J shed 5 bases, and the junction held 12 bases outside the gene matches.

The DNA of the CDR3 is TGTGCCAGCAGCGCTACAGGGTGGGGTGAGCAGTTCTTC. Translation gives CASSATGWGEQFF. This chain uses TRBV7-2 with TRBJ2-1; the D gene is possibly TRBD1 (6 bases). Germline V gives CDR1 SGHTA, CDR2 FQGNSA. There are 13 residues in the CDR3. V lost 5 bases and J 9 bases, leaving 14 bases between the germline ends.

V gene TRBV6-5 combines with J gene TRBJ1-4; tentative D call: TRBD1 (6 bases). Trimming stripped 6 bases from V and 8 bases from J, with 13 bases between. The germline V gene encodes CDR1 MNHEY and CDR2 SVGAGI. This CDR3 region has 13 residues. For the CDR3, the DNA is TGTGCCAGCAGCACCAGACAGGACGAAAAACTGTTTTTT. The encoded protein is CASSTRQDEKLFF.

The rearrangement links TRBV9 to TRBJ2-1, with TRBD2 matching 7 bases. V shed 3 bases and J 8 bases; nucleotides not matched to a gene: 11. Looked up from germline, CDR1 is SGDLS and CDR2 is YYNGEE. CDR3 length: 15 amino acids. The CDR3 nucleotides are TGTGCCAGCAGCGCGGGGAGCGGGGATGGGGATGAGCAGTTCTTC. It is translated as CASSAGSGDGDEQFF.

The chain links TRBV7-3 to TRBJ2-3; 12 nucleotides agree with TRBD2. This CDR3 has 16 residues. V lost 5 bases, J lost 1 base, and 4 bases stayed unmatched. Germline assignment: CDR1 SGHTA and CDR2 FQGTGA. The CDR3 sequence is CASSLGLAGGTDTQYF. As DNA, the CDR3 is TGTGCCAGCAGCCTGGGACTAGCGGGTGGCACAGATACGCAGTATTTT.

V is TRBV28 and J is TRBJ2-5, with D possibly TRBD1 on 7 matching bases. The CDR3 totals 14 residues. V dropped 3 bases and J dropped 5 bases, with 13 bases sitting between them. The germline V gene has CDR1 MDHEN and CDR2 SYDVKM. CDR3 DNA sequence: TGTGCCAGCAGTTTCTTGACAGGGAGGGAGACCCAGTACTTC. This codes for CASSFLTGRETQYF.

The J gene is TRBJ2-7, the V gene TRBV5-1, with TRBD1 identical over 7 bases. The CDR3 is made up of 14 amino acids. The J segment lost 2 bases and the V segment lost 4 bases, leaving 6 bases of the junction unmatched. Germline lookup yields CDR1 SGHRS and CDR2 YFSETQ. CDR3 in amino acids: CASSPGQFPYEQYF. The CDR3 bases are TGCGCCAGCAGCCCGGGACAGTTCCCCTACGAGCAGTACTTC.

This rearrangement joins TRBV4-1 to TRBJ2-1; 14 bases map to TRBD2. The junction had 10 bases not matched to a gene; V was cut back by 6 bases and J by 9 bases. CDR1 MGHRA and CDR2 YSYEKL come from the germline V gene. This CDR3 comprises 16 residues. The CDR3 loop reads CASRGPGLAGVSEQFF. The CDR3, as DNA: TGCGCCAGCAGAGGTCCGGGACTAGCGGGAGTAAGTGAGCAGTTCTTC.

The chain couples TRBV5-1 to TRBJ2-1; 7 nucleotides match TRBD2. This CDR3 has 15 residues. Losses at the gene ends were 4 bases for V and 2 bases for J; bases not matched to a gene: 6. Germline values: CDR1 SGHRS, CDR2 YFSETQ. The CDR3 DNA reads TGCGCCAGCAGCAGACAGCGGGGAACCTACAATGAGCAGTTCTTC. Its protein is CASSRQRGTYNEQFF.

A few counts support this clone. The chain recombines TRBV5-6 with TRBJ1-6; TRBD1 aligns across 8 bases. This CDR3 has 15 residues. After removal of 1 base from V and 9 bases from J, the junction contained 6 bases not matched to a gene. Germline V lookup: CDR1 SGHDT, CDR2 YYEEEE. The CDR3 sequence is CASSLLTGEGSPLHF. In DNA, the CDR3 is TGTGCCAGCAGCTTGCTGACAGGGGAAGGTTCACCCCTCCACTTT.

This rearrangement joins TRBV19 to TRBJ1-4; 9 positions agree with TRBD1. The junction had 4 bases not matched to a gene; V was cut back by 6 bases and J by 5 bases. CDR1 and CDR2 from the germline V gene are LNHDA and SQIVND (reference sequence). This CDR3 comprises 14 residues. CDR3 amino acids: CASSRTGENEKLFF. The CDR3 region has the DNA TGTGCCAGTAGCCGGACAGGGGAGAATGAAAAACTGTTTTTT.

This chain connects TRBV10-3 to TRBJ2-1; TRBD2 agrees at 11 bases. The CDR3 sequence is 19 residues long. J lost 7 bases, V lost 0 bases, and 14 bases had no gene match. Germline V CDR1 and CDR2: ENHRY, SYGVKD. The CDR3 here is CAISESKGTSGAGRNEQFF. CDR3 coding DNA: TGTGCCATCAGTGAGTCGAAGGGGACTAGCGGAGCCGGACGGAATGAGCAGTTCTTC.

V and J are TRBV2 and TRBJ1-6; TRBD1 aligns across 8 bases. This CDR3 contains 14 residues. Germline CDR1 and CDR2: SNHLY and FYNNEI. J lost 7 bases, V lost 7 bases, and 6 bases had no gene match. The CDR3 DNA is TGTGCCAGCAAACCACAGGGGGAAAATTCACCCCTCCACTTT. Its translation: CASKPQGENSPLHF.

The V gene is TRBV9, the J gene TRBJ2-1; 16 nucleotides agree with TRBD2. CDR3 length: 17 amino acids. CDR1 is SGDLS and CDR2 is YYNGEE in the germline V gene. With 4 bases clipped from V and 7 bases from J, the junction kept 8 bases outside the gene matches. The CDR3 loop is CASSQGTSGRAGNEQFF. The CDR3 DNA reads TGTGCCAGCAGCCAAGGGACTAGCGGGAGGGCGGGTAATGAGCAGTTCTTC.